The 25 T cell receptor beta chains listed next were all sequenced from one sample in a study of T cell clonality in common variable immunodeficiency. These receptors' targets are unknown. Overall study findings and caveats: Fewer deletions and N-nucleotide insertions were reportedly seen in common variable immunodeficiency TCR beta sequences.

Produced via immunoSEQ multiplex PCR; TCRdb's table is partial and in-frame only. This sample includes more than 20,000 clones with no singletons; its ten biggest clones take up around 2%. The material sequenced was peripheral blood mononuclear cells. Receptor source: a human donor with common variable immunodeficiency.

This clone occurred many times. The read ends 3 residues before the CDR3 terminus; that terminus is restored from the germline J gene. This chain joins TRBV20-1 and TRBJ2-5; possible D gene TRBD1, 5 bases. The CDR3 is 14 residues long. From germline, CDR1 is DFQATT and CDR2 SNEGSKA (reference sequence). V was trimmed by 3 bases and J by 7 bases, leaving 18 bases between them. CDR3 residues: CSARGQGTPGTQYF. CDR3 DNA, as far as it was read: TGCAGTGCTAGGGGGCAGGGCACCCCAGGGACC.

This clone was observed at least ten times. The part of the CDR3 DNA that was read is TGTGCCAGCAGTTTCCCAACAGACAGGACGAACACTGAA. This codes for CASSFPTDRTNTE. The complete CDR3 sequence is CASSFPTDRTNTEAFF. V usage is TRBV28 and J usage is TRBJ1-1; maybe TRBD1 (6 bases). Read sequence stops 3 residues before the CDR3 end, and the germline J gene provides the missing end. Germline values: CDR1 MDHEN, CDR2 SYDVKM. Trimming stripped 3 bases from V and 1 base from J, with 15 bases between. This CDR3 spans 16 amino acids.

Many counts were recorded for this clone. CDR3 DNA (partial): TGTGCCAGCAGCTCCGGGGGAGGCACAGATACG. Its protein is CASSSGGGTDT. The CDR3, in full, reads CASSSGGGTDTQYF. The chain combines TRBV5-4 with TRBJ2-3; TRBD2 might be the D (6 bases). The CDR3 end lies 3 residues beyond the end of the read and is filled in from the germline J gene. The CDR3 consists of 14 residues. V dropped 3 bases and J dropped 1 base, with 9 bases sitting between them. From germline, CDR1 is SGHNT and CDR2 YYREEE (reference sequence).

This clone was observed many times. With the read ending 3 residues before the CDR3 end, the germline J gene is used to fill in that end. The rearrangement uses TRBV6-2 or TRBV6-3 and TRBJ1-5; TRBD1 aligns across 10 bases. The trim removed 2 bases at V and 3 bases at J, leaving 7 bases unmatched. CDR1 is MNHEY and CDR2 is SVGEGT in the germline V gene. The CDR3 sequence is 17 residues long. CDR3 amino acids: CASSYATGGSFNQPQHF. The CDR3 bases that were read are TGTGCCAGCAGTTACGCGACAGGGGGCTCCTTCAATCAGCCC.

Points on this clone: The observed sequence ends 3 residues before the CDR3 terminus, with the missing tail filled in from the germline J gene. The chain is built from TRBV20-1 and TRBJ1-2; TRBD1 matches at 9 bases. Germline-derived CDR1 and CDR2 are DFQATT and SNEGSKA (reference sequence). The CDR3 extends over 13 amino acids. CDR3 sequence: CSAPTGGGRGYTF. CDR3 DNA (partial): TGCAGTGCACCAACAGGGGGCGGTAGGGGC.

This clone was seen repeatedly, ten times or more. The CDR3 sequence is CASSLGQASYEQYF. Incomplete CDR3 DNA: TGTGCCAGCAGTCTAGGACAGGCCTCCTACGAG. The V call is TRBV7-9, the J call TRBJ2-7; 7 bases fit TRBD1. The read falls 3 residues short of the CDR3 end, and the missing part is taken from the germline J gene. Trimming at V came to 6 bases and at J to 0 bases, leaving 5 bases not matched to a gene. The CDR3 has 14 residues. Germline V gene data show CDR1 as SEHNR and CDR2 as FQNEAQ (reference sequence). Variable domain in full (rest from reference TRBV7-9 and TRBJ2-7): DTGVSQNPRHKITKRGQNVTFRCDPISEHNRLYWYRQTLGQGPEFLTYFQNEAQLEKSRLLSDRFSAERPKGSFSTLEIQRTEQGDSAMYLCASSLGQASYEQYFGPGTRLTVT.

This clone was seen repeatedly, ten times or more. The sequence runs out 3 residues before the end of the CDR3; the remainder is reconstructed from the germline J gene. The rearrangement uses TRBV6-1 and TRBJ2-3; no reliable D call. Between the trimmed V and J ends, which lost 0 bases and 4 bases, there was a span of 8 bases. CDR1 MNHNS and CDR2 SASEGT come from the germline V gene. This CDR3 is 14 amino acids long. Incomplete CDR3 DNA: TGTGCCAGCAGTGAAGCCCATAGATCAGATACG. It yields the protein CASSEAHRSDT. The entire CDR3 sequence reads CASSEAHRSDTQYF.

This clone occurred many times. Coverage ceases 3 residues before the CDR3 finishes, and the germline J gene fills in the end. This rearrangement joins TRBV11-2 to TRBJ2-7, with D perhaps matching TRBD2 (6 bases). The ends were cut back, 3 bases at V and 5 bases at J, with 14 bases in the middle. This CDR3 is built from 14 residues. In germline, CDR1 is SGHAT, CDR2 FQNNGV. The covered CDR3 bases are TGTGCCAGCAGCTTCAGGCGGGGCGGCGACGAG. This translates into CASSFRRGGDE. The CDR3 as a whole reads CASSFRRGGDEQYF.

This clone came up a few times. Given a much more abundant clone one base away, this may be a read error. The read is 3 residues too short to cover the CDR3 end, so that end is filled in from the germline J gene. This sample includes further DNA sequences coding for the same CDR3. V is TRBV6-2 or TRBV6-3 and J is TRBJ1-1; 10 positions match TRBD1. CDR1 and CDR2 from the germline V gene are MNHEY and SVGEGT. The CDR3 runs 12 residues. J was trimmed by 7 bases and V by 8 bases; bases with no gene match: 4. The DNA read from the CDR3 is TGTGCCAGCGGGGACAGGGGAGTTGAA. The encoded protein is CASGDRGVE. The full CDR3 reads CASGDRGVEAFF.

The sample holds many counts of this clone. Read data end 3 residues before the CDR3 end; the end is taken from the germline J gene. The chain couples TRBV6-2 or TRBV6-3 to TRBJ2-7; TRBD1 is a possible D gene (6 bases). The CDR3 loop spans 15 amino acids. Germline values: CDR1 MNHEY, CDR2 SVGEGT. V was pared by 6 bases and J by 2 bases, with 17 bases between. The chain's CDR3 is CASRTDRNLPYEQYF. The DNA read from the CDR3 is TGTGCCAGCAGGACGGACAGAAATTTACCCTACGAG.

This clone was counted at least ten times. The DNA ends 3 residues before the CDR3 does, and the rest of the CDR3 is filled in from the germline J gene. V usage is TRBV5-4 and J usage is TRBJ2-7, with 10 bases fitting TRBD2. Germline trimming cut 3 bases from V and 5 bases from J; bases unmatched to any gene: 11. The CDR3 runs 16 residues. Germline CDR1 SGHNT, CDR2 YYREEE (reference sequence). The CDR3 sequence: CASSSSVGLADDEQYF. The DNA read from the CDR3 is TGTGCCAGCAGCTCTTCTGTAGGACTAGCGGACGACGAG. The full variable domain, completed using reference TRBV5-4 and TRBJ2-7, is ETGVTQSPTHLIKTRGQQVTLRCSSQSGHNTVSWYQQALGQGPQFIFQYYREEENGRGNFPPRFSGLQFPNYSSELNVNALELDDSALYLCASSSSVGLADDEQYFGPGTRLTVT.

This clone was picked up many times. Sequencing ends 3 residues short of the CDR3 end; the germline J gene provides the rest. This rearrangement joins TRBV7-2 to TRBJ2-7; 9 positions agree with TRBD1. This CDR3 is built from 15 residues. The J segment lost 6 bases and the V segment lost 4 bases, leaving 10 bases of the junction unmatched. Germline values: CDR1 SGHTA, CDR2 FQGNSA. CDR3 residues: CASSYAGTGLGEQYF. The DNA read from the CDR3 is TGTGCCAGCAGCTACGCCGGGACAGGGCTCGGCGAG.

This clone was detected ten times or more. The read halts 3 residues ahead of the CDR3 end, with the missing end drawn from the germline J gene. This chain uses TRBV10-3 with TRBJ1-2, with a possible D match to TRBD1 (6 bases). V gave up 4 bases and J gave up 1 base, with 7 bases separating them. This CDR3 contains 13 residues. CDR1 and CDR2 (germline): ENHRY, SYGVKD. The CDR3 loop reads CAISADSNYGYTF. The covered CDR3 bases are TGTGCCATCAGTGCGGACAGTAACTATGGC.

This clone was counted many times. The missing CDR3 end, 3 residues past where the read stops, is filled in from the germline J gene. The chain has TRBV20-1 and TRBJ1-4, with D perhaps TRBD1 (5 bases). The V and J ends lost 0 bases and 5 bases respectively, with 10 bases between them. The germline V gene encodes CDR1 DFQATT and CDR2 SNEGSKA (reference sequence). This CDR3 contains 14 residues. The sequenced part of the CDR3 DNA is TGCAGTGCTAGAGATCGGGGGGGGAATGAAAAA. Translation gives CSARDRGGNEK. The whole CDR3 sequence reads CSARDRGGNEKLFF.

This clone was recorded many times. The read comes to an end 3 residues before the CDR3 does, leaving the germline J gene to fill in the end. This sequence joins TRBV29-1 and TRBJ2-7, with D hard to call. The CDR3 extends over 15 amino acids. Trimming shortened V by 0 bases and J by 3 bases, and 15 bases separated the two germline ends. Germline loops: CDR1 SQVTM, CDR2 ANQGSEA. CDR3 amino acids: CSVEESGPPYYEQYF. Partial CDR3 DNA: TGCAGCGTTGAAGAATCAGGTCCCCCCTACTACGAG.

In its sample, this clone was seen many times. With the read ending 3 residues before the CDR3 end, the germline J gene is used to fill in that end. The genes are TRBV19 and TRBJ1-2; TRBD1 agrees at 9 bases. The CDR3 consists of 14 residues. The germline V gene encodes CDR1 LNHDA and CDR2 SQIVND (reference sequence). Germline trimming cut 5 bases from V and 6 bases from J; bases unmatched to any gene: 7. The chain's CDR3 is CASSLRDRADGYTF. CDR3 DNA, as far as it was read: TGTGCCAGTAGTCTTCGGGACAGGGCAGATGGC.

This clone was found many times. The read is 3 residues too short to cover the CDR3 end, so that end is filled in from the germline J gene. The V call is TRBV19, the J call TRBJ2-4, with D hard to call. Trimming left V 7 bases short and J 3 bases short, with 13 bases between. The V gene's germline CDR1 is LNHDA and CDR2 SQIVND (reference sequence). The CDR3 spans 14 residues. The CDR3 loop is CASTSNSVKNIQYF. CDR3 DNA (partial): TGTGCCAGTACCTCAAACAGTGTCAAAAACATT.

On this clone: The CDR3 extends 3 residues past the end of the read, so its final part is completed from the germline J gene. The chain employs TRBV10-2 and TRBJ2-1; tentative D call: TRBD2 (7 bases). The CDR3 has 14 residues. The V gene's germline CDR1 is WSHSY and CDR2 SAAADI. V lost 6 bases to trimming and J lost 4 bases, with 13 bases between them. CDR3 DNA (partial): TGCGCCAGCAGGCCCGGGGGGCGGTACAATGAG. Translation: CASRPGGRYNE. The whole CDR3 sequence is CASRPGGRYNEQFF.

This clone was seen only a few times. The read terminates 3 residues ahead of where the CDR3 ends, so the germline J gene completes it. This chain connects TRBV11-2 to TRBJ1-5; TRBD1 might be the D (6 bases). The ends were cut back, 5 bases at V and 7 bases at J, with 18 bases in the middle. CDR3 length: 15 amino acids. The germline CDR1 and CDR2 sequences are SGHAT and FQNNGV. The CDR3 spells CASSPKQGMGQPQHF. The CDR3 DNA, read in part, is TGTGCCAGCAGCCCTAAACAGGGAATGGGGCAGCCC. Using reference TRBV11-2 and TRBJ1-5 for the parts outside the CDR3, the full variable domain is EAGVAQSPRYKIIEKRQSVAFWCNPISGHATLYWYQQILGQGPKLLIQFQNNGVVDDSQLPKDRFSAERLKGVDSTLKIQPAKLEDSAVYLCASSPKQGMGQPQHFGDGTRLSIL.

Many counts were recorded for this clone. The sequence runs out 3 residues before the end of the CDR3; the remainder is reconstructed from the germline J gene. V is TRBV20-1 and J is TRBJ1-2; TRBD1 is a possible D gene (5 bases). Germline CDR1 is DFQATT and CDR2 is SNEGSKA (reference sequence). V shed 5 bases and J shed 0 bases, with 13 bases lying between them. This CDR3 is 14 amino acids long. The covered CDR3 bases are TGCAGTGCTGCCCCGGGGGAAGCTAACTATGGC. This encodes CSAAPGEANYG. Given in full, the CDR3 is CSAAPGEANYGYTF.

This clone has a count of ten or more. The CDR3 end lies 3 residues beyond the end of the read and is filled in from the germline J gene. The V and J genes are TRBV12-3 or TRBV12-4 and TRBJ1-6; 8 nucleotides align to TRBD1. Trimming cost V 5 bases and J 7 bases; bases outside gene matches: 7. This CDR3 spans 15 amino acids. This CDR3 is CASSTQGGLNSPLHF. The CDR3 bases that were read are TGTGCCAGCAGTACACAGGGGGGATTGAATTCACCC.

This clone was picked up many times. The DNA ends 3 residues before the CDR3 does, and the rest of the CDR3 is filled in from the germline J gene. This chain uses TRBV20-1 with TRBJ2-7; the match to TRBD2 covers 7 bases. This CDR3 has 15 residues. Trimming removed 2 bases from V and 0 bases from J; junction bases left unmatched: 7. Germline lookup yields CDR1 DFQATT and CDR2 SNEGSKA (reference sequence). The CDR3 sequence is CSARRALAVSYEQYF. CDR3 bases read: TGCAGTGCTAGAAGGGCGCTAGCGGTCTCCTACGAG.

This clone was seen ten or more times. The CDR3 DNA, read in part, is TGCAGTGCCGCCGGGACAGGGGCGGTAGATACG. Protein product: CSAAGTGAVDT. The complete CDR3 reads CSAAGTGAVDTQYF. The rearrangement links TRBV20-1 to TRBJ2-3; 10 nucleotides match TRBD1. The read comes to an end 3 residues before the CDR3 does, leaving the germline J gene to fill in the end. Trimming removed 6 bases from V and 5 bases from J; junction bases left unmatched: 8. Germline CDR1 DFQATT, CDR2 SNEGSKA (reference sequence). There are 14 residues in the CDR3.

This clone appeared many times. The read terminates 3 residues ahead of where the CDR3 ends, so the germline J gene completes it. V and J are TRBV20-1 and TRBJ2-7, with TRBD2 matching 8 bases. The CDR3 totals 16 residues. V was clipped by 6 bases and J by 3 bases; unmatched bases: 16. Germline V gene lookup returns CDR1 DFQATT and CDR2 SNEGSKA (reference sequence). The CDR3 DNA, read in part, is TGCAGTGCACTCAATCGCGGAGCGGGGGCCTTCTACGAG. As protein: CSALNRGAGAFYE. The complete CDR3 reads CSALNRGAGAFYEQYF.

At least ten counts were recorded for this clone. The CDR3 is cut off 3 residues early in the read; its end comes from the germline J gene. The chain carries TRBV7-2 and TRBJ1-1; D might be TRBD1 (5 bases). V was cut by 0 bases and J by 5 bases, with 13 bases left in between. This CDR3 has 15 residues. Per the germline V gene, CDR1 is SGHTA and CDR2 is FQGNSA. CDR3 region: CASSLAVGLGTEAFF. CDR3 bases read: TGTGCCAGCAGCTTAGCGGTGGGGCTTGGAACTGAA. The full variable domain, in which reference TRBV7-2 and TRBJ1-1 provide the parts outside the CDR3, is GAGVSQSPSNKVTEKGKDVELRCDPISGHTALYWYRQSLGQGLEFLIYFQGNSAPDKSGLPSDRFSAERTGGSVSTLTIQRTQQEDSAVYLCASSLAVGLGTEAFFGQGTRLTVV.